This TCR beta chain was recovered during a study of shared clonotypes between healthy human individuals. Findings and limits, study-wide: Naive subsets usually exceeded memory subsets in estimated richness. Tissue TCR repertoires likely differ from these blood-only repertoires.

For this clone: Antigen specificity is unknown.

V was pared by 0 bases and J by 0 bases, with 10 bases between. Germline-derived CDR1 and CDR2 are SGHDT and YYEEEE. The CDR3 spans 16 residues. Template for every sorted-subset replicate PCR totaled 150 to 250 ng DNA, roughly 30,000 T cell genomes. Here immunoSEQ multiplex PCR was the method, and the copy in TCRdb shows in-frame clones only, minus some. The sample has about 580,000 clones, roughly 98% seen once; the top ten hold 0.3%. Positively selected for CCR7, the CD45RO-negative cells used as naive CD8 cells excluded terminally differentiated effector memory CD45RA+ cells. There were only Caucasian adults among the donors, and all lived in Nashville, Tennessee.

This rearrangement joins TRBV5-6 to TRBJ1-3, with D perhaps TRBD1 (5 bases). This receptor was identified in a man aged 30 to 45 in good health. The sample was naive CD8+ T cells sorted from blood. The CDR3 DNA reads as TGTGCCAGCAGCTTGGAAGGGGAGAGCTCTGGAAACACCATATATTTT. Its translation is CASSLEGESSGNTIYF.